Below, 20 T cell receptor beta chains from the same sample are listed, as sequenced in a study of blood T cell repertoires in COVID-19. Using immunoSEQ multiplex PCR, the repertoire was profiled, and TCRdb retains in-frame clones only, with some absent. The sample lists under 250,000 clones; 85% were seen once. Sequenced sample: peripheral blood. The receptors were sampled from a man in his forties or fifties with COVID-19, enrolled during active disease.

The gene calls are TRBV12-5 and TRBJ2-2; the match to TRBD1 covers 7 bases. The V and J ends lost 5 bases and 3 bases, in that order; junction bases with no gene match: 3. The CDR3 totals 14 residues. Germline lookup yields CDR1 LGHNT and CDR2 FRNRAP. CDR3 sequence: CASGRQGDTGELFF. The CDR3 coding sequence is TGTGCTAGTGGTCGACAGGGTGACACCGGGGAGCTGTTTTTT.

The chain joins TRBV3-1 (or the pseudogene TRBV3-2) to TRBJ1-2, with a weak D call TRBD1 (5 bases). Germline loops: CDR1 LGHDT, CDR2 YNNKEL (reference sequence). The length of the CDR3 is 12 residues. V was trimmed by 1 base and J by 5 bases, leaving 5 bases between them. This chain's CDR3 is CASSQGTYGYTF. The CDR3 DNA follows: TGTGCCAGCAGCCAAGGGACATATGGCTACACCTTC.

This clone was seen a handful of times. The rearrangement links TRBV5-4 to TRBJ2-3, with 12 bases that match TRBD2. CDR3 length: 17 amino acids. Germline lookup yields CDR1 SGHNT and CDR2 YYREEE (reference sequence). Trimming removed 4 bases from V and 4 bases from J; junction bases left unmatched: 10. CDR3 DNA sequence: TGTGCCAGCAGCCAAGGCGGGACTAGCGGGTCCGCAGATACGCAGTATTTT. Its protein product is CASSQGGTSGSADTQYF.

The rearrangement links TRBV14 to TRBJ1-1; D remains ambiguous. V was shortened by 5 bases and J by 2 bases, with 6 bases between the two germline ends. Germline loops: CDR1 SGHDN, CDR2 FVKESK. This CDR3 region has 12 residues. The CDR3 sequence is CASSSFNTEAFF. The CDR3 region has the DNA TGTGCCAGCAGCTCATTCAACACTGAAGCTTTCTTT.

The CDR3 is CASSQEGVSSYEQYF. CDR3 in DNA: TGTGCCAGCAGCCAAGAAGGGGTAAGCTCCTACGAGCAGTACTTC. This chain joins TRBV3-1 (or the pseudogene TRBV3-2) and TRBJ2-7; D might be TRBD1 (5 bases). The CDR3 loop spans 15 amino acids. Trimming left V 0 bases short and J 0 bases short, with 9 bases between. Germline CDR1 reads LGHDT; CDR2 reads YNNKEL (reference sequence).

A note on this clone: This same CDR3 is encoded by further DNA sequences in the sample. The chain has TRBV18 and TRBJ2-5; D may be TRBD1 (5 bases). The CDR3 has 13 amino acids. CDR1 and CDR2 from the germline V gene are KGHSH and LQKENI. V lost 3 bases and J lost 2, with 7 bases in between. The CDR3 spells CASSPGHQETQYF. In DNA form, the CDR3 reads TGTGCCAGCTCACCTGGACATCAAGAGACCCAGTACTTC.

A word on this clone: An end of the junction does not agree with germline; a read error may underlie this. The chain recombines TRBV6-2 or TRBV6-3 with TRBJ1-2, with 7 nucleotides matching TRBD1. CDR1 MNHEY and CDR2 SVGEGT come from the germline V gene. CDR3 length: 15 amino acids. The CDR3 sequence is CASSPRRDRFYGYAF. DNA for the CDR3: TGTGCCAGCAGTCCCCGCCGGGACAGATTCTATGGCTACGCCTTC.

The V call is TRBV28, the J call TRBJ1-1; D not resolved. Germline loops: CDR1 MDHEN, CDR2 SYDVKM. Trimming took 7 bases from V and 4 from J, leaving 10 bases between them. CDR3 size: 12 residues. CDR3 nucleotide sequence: TGTGCCAGCAAACCTCGGGTCACTGAAGCTTTCTTT. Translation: CASKPRVTEAFF.

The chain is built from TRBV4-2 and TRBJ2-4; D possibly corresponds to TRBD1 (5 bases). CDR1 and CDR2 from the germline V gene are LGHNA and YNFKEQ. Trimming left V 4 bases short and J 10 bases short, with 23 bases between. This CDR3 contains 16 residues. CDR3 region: CASSPQIRADESIQYF. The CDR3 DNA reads TGTGCCAGCAGCCCCCAAATCAGGGCGGATGAGTCGATTCAGTACTTC.

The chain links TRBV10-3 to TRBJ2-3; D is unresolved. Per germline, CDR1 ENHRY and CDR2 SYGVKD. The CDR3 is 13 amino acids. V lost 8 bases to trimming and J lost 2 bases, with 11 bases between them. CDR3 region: CAIVGGDTDTQYF. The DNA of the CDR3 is TGTGCCATCGTAGGTGGAGACACAGATACGCAGTATTTT.

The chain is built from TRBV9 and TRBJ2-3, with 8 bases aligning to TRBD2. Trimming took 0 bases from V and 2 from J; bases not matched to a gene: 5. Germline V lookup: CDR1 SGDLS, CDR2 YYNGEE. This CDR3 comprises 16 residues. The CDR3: CASSVDGRASTDTQYF. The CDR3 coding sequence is TGTGCCAGCAGCGTAGACGGGAGGGCTTCCACAGATACGCAGTATTTT.

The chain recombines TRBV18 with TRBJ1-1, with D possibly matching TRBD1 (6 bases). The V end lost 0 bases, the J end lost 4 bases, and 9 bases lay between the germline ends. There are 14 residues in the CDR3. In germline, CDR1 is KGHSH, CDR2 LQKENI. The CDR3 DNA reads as TGTGCCAGCTCACCACCCGGGGGGCCCACTGAAGCTTTCTTT. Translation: CASSPPGGPTEAFF.

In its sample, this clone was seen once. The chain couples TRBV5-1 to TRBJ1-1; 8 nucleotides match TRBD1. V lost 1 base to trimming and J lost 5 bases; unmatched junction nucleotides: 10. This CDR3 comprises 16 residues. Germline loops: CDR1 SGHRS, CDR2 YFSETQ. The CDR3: CASSLTQGAFRTEAFF. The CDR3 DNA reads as TGCGCCAGCAGCTTGACCCAGGGGGCGTTTAGGACTGAAGCTTTCTTT.

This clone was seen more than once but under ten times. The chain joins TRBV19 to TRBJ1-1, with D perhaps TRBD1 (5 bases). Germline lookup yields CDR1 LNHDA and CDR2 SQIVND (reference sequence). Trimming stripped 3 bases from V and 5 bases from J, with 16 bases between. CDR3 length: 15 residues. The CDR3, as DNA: TGTGCCAGTAGTATTTCAGACTCTTCAGGGACTGAAGCTTTCTTT. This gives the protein CASSISDSSGTEAFF.

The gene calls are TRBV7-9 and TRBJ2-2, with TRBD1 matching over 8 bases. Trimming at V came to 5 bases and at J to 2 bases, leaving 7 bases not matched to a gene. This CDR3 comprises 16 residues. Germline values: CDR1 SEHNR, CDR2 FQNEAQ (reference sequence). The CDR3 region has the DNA TGTGCCAGCAGCCCCAGGGGACAGGATAACACCGGGGAGCTGTTTTTT. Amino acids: CASSPRGQDNTGELFF.

The CDR3 loop reads CASRTGQTSTDTQYF. CDR3 coding DNA: TGTGCCAGCAGAACAGGACAGACTAGCACAGATACGCAGTATTTT. The V gene is TRBV28, the J gene TRBJ2-3, with D tentatively TRBD1 (6 bases). The germline gives CDR1 MDHEN, CDR2 SYDVKM. V lost 6 bases and J 0 bases, leaving 13 bases between the germline ends. The CDR3 extends over 15 amino acids.

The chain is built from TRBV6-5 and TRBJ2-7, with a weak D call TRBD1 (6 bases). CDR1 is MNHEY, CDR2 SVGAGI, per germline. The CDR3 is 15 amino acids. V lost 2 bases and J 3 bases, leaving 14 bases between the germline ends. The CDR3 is CASSYIRDTLYEQYF. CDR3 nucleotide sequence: TGTGCCAGCAGTTACATACGGGACACCCTCTACGAGCAGTACTTC.

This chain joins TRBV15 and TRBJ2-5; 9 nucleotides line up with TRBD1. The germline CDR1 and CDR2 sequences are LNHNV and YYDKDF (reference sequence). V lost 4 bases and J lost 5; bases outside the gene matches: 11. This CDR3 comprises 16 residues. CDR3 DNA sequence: TGTGCCACCAGCAAAGTAGGGGACAGGGTACGCGAGACCCAGTACTTC. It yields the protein CATSKVGDRVRETQYF. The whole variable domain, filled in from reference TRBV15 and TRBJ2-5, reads DAMVIQNPRYQVTQFGKPVTLSCSQTLNHNVMYWYQQKSSQAPKLLFHYYDKDFNNEADTPDNFQSRRPNTSFCFLDIRSPGLGDTAMYLCATSKVGDRVRETQYFGPGTRLLVL.

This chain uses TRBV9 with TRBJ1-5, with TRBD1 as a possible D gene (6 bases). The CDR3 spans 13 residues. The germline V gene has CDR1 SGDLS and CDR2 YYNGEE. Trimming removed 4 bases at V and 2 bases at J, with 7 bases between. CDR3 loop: CASSNRGNQPQHF. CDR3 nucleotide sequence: TGTGCCAGCAGCAACAGGGGCAATCAGCCCCAGCATTTT.

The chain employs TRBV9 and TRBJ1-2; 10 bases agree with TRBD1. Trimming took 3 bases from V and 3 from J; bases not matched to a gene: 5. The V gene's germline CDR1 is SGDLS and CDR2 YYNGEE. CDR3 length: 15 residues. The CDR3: CASSETGGVDYGYTF. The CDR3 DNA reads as TGTGCCAGCAGCGAGACAGGGGGCGTAGACTATGGCTACACCTTC.